This TCR beta chain is from a study of blood T cells in healthy people across ages. General study results and limits: As naive T cell percentage varied, TCR beta diversity correlated strongly with it.

Every donor provided 8.5 to 10 milliliters of peripheral blood. Total RNA was isolated from each sample in quantities of at least 6 micrograms. With a J-beta primer mix and a sample-barcoded 5' primer, a second PCR ran 7 to 11 cycles. One entry per CDR3 protein, called by TCRdb with MiXCR from the 5' RACE reads. The sample has 870,000 or so distinct CDR3 sequences; about 30% are singletons. This clonotype was counted many times. Its specificity is not known. The CDR3 extends over 14 amino acids. Germline values: CDR1 MDHEN, CDR2 SYDVKM. V was cut by 1 base and J by 2 bases, with 9 bases left in between.

This clonotype was obtained from a woman of 80 years or more in good health. The genes are TRBV28 and TRBJ2-7; D call uncertain. Sequences were obtained from blood. In nucleotides, the CDR3 is TGTGCCAGCAGTTTATCAAAGGCCGCCTACGAGCAGTACTTC. This gives the protein CASSLSKAAYEQYF.